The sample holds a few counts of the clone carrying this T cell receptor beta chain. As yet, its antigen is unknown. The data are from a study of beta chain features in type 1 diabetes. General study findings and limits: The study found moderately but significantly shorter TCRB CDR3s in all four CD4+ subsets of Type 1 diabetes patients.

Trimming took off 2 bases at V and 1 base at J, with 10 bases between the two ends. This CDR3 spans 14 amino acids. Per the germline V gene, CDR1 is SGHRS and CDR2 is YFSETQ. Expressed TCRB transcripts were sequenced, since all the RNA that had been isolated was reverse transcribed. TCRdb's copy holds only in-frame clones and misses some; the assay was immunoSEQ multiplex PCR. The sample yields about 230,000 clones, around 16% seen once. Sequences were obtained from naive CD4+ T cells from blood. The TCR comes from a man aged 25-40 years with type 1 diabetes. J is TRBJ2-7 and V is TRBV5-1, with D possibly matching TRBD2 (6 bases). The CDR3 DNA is TGCGCCAGCAGCTTCCGGACTACATCCTACGAGCAGTACTTC. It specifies CASSFRTTSYEQYF. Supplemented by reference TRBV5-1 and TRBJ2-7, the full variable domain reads KAGVTQTPRYLIKTRGQQVTLSCSPISGHRSVSWYQQTPGQGLQFLFEYFSETQRNKGNFPGRFSGRQFSNSRSEMNVSTLELGDSALYLCASSFRTTSYEQYFGPGTRLTVT.